This T cell receptor (beta chain) is from a study of T cell repertoires in cytomegalovirus infection. With respect to this clonotype: Antigen unknown.

Germline loops: CDR1 SEHNR, CDR2 FQNEAQ (reference sequence). V lost 3 bases, J lost 3 bases, and 11 bases lay in between. The CDR3 consists of 14 residues. TCRdb re-derived calls from the reads in MiXCR, one entry per CDR3 protein. The data hold approximately 730,000 distinct CDR3 sequences, with roughly 29% observed a single time. This specimen was cultured CD8+ T cells from PBMCs, taken from culture after CMV antigen stimulation. This chain connects TRBV7-9 to TRBJ1-1; unclear D gene. This TCR was recovered from a human donor in good health (CMV status not recorded). Some clones in this sample may be carry-over from other donors' samples. The CDR3 loop is CASSFLGTDTEAFF. The DNA of the CDR3 is TGTGCCAGCAGCTTCTTGGGAACAGACACTGAAGCTTTCTTT.